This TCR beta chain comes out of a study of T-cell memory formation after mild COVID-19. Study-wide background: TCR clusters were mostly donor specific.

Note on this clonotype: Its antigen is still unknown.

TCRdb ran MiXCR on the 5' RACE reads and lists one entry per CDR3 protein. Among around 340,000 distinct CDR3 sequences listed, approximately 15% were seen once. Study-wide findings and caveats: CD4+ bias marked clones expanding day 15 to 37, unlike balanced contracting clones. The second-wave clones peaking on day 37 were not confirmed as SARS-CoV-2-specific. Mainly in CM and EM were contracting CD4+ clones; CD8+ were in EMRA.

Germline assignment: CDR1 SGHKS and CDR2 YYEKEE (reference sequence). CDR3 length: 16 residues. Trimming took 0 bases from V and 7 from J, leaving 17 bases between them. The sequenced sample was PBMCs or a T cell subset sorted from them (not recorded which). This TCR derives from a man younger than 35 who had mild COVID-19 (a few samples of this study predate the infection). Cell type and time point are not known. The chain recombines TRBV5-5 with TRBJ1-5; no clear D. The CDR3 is CASSLARSFAGQPQHF. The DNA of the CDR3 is TGTGCCAGCAGCTTGGCCCGGTCCTTCGCGGGGCAGCCCCAGCATTTT.